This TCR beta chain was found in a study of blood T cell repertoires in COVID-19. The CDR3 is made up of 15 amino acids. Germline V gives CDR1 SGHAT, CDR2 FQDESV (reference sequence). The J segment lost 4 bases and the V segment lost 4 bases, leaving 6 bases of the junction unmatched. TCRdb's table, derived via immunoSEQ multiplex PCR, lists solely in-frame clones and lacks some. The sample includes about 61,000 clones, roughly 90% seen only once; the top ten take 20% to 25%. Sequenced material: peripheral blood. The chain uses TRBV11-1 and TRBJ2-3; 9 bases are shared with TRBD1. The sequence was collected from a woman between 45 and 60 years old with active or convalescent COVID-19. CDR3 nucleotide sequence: TGTGCCAGCAGCTCGGGGACAGGGTCGGCAGATACGCAGTATTTT. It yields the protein CASSSGTGSADTQYF.